The 10 T cell receptor beta chains given below trace back to one sample, sequenced in a study of T cell responses to AZD1222 COVID-19 vaccine. Data came from immunoSEQ multiplex PCR; TCRdb stores just in-frame clones and leaves some out. Of tens of thousands of clones listed, under 90% are singletons. The material was peripheral blood, obtained on day 0 of AZD1222 vaccination. These receptor sequences come from an adult in good health.

This chain connects TRBV6-5 to TRBJ2-1; no clear D. Germline CDR1 MNHEY, CDR2 SVGAGI. The ends were cut back, 7 bases at V and 0 bases at J, with 10 bases in the middle. The CDR3 extends over 14 amino acids. This CDR3 reads CASIAFPSYNEQFF. CDR3 nucleotides: TGTGCCAGCATCGCATTCCCCTCCTACAATGAGCAGTTCTTC.

The chain links TRBV9 to TRBJ1-6; no firm D call. Germline V gene lookup returns CDR1 SGDLS and CDR2 YYNGEE. V lost 1 base and J 7 bases, leaving 9 bases between the germline ends. The CDR3 consists of 14 residues. The CDR3, as DNA: TGTGCCAGCAGCGTAAAGCCTGAAAATTCACCCCTCCACTTT. This sequence encodes CASSVKPENSPLHF.

The chain has TRBV25-1 and TRBJ2-1, with 7 bases aligning to TRBD2. The trim removed 2 bases at V and 4 bases at J, leaving 11 bases unmatched. The germline gives CDR1 MGHDK, CDR2 SYGVNS. The CDR3 has 17 amino acids. CDR3 sequence reads: CASSEGRGARGYNEQFF. The DNA of the CDR3 is TGTGCCAGCAGTGAAGGGAGGGGCGCGAGGGGATACAATGAGCAGTTCTTC.

The chain employs TRBV7-2 and TRBJ2-2; D call uncertain. V was shortened by 1 base and J by 4 bases, with 4 bases between the two germline ends. Per the germline V gene, CDR1 is SGHTA and CDR2 is FQGNSA. There are 13 residues in the CDR3. DNA of the CDR3: TGTGCCAGCAGCTTAGAGGCCACCGGGGAGCTGTTTTTT. Translation: CASSLEATGELFF.

This rearrangement joins TRBV7-2 to TRBJ2-2; perhaps D is TRBD1 or TRBD2 (5 bases each). The CDR3 loop spans 15 amino acids. Germline V gene sequence: CDR1 SGHTA, CDR2 FQGNSA. V was trimmed by 5 bases and J by 3 bases, leaving 13 bases between them. CDR3 sequence: CASSRSRGHTGELFF. CDR3 DNA sequence: TGTGCCAGCAGCCGCTCCCGGGGCCACACCGGGGAGCTGTTTTTT.

The V call is TRBV7-6, the J call TRBJ2-1; D call uncertain. Germline V gene lookup returns CDR1 SGHVS and CDR2 FNYEAQ. The CDR3 covers 11 residues. V gave up 5 bases and J gave up 10 bases, with 9 bases separating them. In DNA form, the CDR3 reads TGTGCCAGCAGCCTTAGACCGGAGCAGTTCTTC. It yields the protein CASSLRPEQFF.

The chain links TRBV30 to TRBJ2-3; 11 bases fit TRBD2. The CDR3 is made up of 16 amino acids. Germline V CDR1 and CDR2: GTSNPN, SVGIG (reference sequence). The V segment lost 2 bases and the J segment 3 bases; nucleotides outside the gene matches: 7. CDR3 sequence (DNA): TGTGCCTGGAGTACCGGGACTAGCGGACCTACAGATACGCAGTATTTT. Its translation: CAWSTGTSGPTDTQYF.

The chain combines TRBV7-8 with TRBJ1-3; 7 bases fit TRBD1. V lost 2 bases to trimming and J lost 3 bases; unmatched junction nucleotides: 7. Germline CDR1 and CDR2: SGHVS and FQNEAQ. The CDR3 totals 16 residues. The CDR3 spells CASSLFDRAGGNTIYF. The CDR3 region has the DNA TGTGCCAGCAGCTTATTTGACAGGGCTGGTGGAAACACCATATATTTT.

As concerns this clone: The junction does not match germline at one end; this may be a read error. The V and J genes are TRBV6-6 and TRBJ2-4; 8 bases line up with TRBD2. In germline, CDR1 is MNHNY, CDR2 SVGAGI (reference sequence). This CDR3 has 11 amino acids. Here the CDR3 reads CASSDGGVEDF. The DNA for the CDR3 is TGTGCCAGCAGCGACGGGGGGGTCGAAGACTTC.

The count of this clone is one. This chain links TRBV6-4 with TRBJ2-2, with D hard to call. Deletions cut 0 bases from V and 2 bases from J, with 4 bases between. The CDR3 has 14 residues. Germline assignment: CDR1 MRHNA and CDR2 SNTAGT. The CDR3 bases are TGTGCCAGCAGTGACTCGGGCAACACCGGGGAGCTGTTTTTT. Amino acid sequence: CASSDSGNTGELFF.